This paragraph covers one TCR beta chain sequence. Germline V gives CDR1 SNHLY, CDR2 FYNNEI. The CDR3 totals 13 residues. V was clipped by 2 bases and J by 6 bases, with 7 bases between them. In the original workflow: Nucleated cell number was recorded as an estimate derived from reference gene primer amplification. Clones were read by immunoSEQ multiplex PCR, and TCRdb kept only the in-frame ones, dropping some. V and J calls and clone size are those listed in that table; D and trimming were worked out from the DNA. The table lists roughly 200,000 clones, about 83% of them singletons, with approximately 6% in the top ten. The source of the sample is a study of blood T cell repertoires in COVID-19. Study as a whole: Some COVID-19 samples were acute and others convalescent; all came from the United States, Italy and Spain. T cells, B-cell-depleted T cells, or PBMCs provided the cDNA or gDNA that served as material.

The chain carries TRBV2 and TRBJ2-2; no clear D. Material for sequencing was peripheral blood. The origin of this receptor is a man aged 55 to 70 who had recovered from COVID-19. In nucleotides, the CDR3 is TGTGCCAGCAGTGAACGGGTGGCCGGGGAGCTGTTTTTT. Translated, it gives CASSERVAGELFF.